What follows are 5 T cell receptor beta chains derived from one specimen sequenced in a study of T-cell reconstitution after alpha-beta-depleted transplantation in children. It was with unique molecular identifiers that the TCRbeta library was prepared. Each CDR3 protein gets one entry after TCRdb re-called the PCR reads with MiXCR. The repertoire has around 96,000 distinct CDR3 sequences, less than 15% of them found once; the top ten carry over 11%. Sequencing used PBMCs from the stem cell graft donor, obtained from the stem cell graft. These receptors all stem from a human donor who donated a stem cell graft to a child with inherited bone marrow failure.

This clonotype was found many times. CDR3 coding DNA: TGTGCCAGTAGTATTGTGGAGGGCAGGAACACTGAAGCTTTCTTT. As protein: CASSIVEGRNTEAFF. The V call is TRBV19, the J call TRBJ1-1; unclear D gene. CDR3 length: 15 residues. From germline, CDR1 is LNHDA and CDR2 SQIVND (reference sequence). V lost 3 bases and J lost 1, with 12 bases in between.

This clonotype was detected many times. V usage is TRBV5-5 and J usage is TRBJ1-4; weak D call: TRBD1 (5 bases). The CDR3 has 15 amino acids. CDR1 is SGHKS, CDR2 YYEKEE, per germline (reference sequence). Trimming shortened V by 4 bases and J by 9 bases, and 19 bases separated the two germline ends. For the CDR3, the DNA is TGTGCCAGCAGCAACCTAGGGGCGTTAGAAAAAAAACTGTTTTTT. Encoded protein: CASSNLGALEKKLFF.

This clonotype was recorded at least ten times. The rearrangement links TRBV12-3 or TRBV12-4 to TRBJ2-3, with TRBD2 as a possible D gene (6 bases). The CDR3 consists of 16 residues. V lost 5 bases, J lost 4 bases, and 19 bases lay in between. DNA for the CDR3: TGTGCCAGCAGTACCTTGAGGGGAGGTTCCCCAGATACGCAGTATTTT. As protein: CASSTLRGGSPDTQYF.

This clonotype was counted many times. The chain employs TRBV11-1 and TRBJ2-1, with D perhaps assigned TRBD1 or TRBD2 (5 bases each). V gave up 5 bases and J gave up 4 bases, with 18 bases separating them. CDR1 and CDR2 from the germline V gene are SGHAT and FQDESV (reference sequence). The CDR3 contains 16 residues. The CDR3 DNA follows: TGTGCCAGCAGCCCCGACGAGGGGCCGAAGTACAATGAGCAGTTCTTC. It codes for CASSPDEGPKYNEQFF.

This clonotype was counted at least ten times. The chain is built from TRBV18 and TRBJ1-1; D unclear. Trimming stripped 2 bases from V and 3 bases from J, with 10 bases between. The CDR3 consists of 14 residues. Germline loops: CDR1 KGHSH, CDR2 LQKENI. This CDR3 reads CASSPKGGDTEAFF. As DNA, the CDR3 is TGTGCCAGCTCACCAAAGGGCGGTGACACTGAAGCTTTCTTT.